A single sample gave rise to the 11 T cell receptor beta chains below, sequenced in a study of blood T cell repertoires in COVID-19. The table came from immunoSEQ multiplex PCR; TCRdb's copy has only in-frame clones and leaves some out. The table includes 87,000 or so clones, around 84% detected once. The sample taken for sequencing was peripheral blood. All receptors derive from a woman aged 80 or over in a cohort sampled during active or convalescent COVID-19.

J is TRBJ1-1 and V is TRBV2; no clear D gene. Trimming stripped 3 bases from V and 4 bases from J, with 9 bases between. This CDR3 has 13 residues. Per germline, CDR1 SNHLY and CDR2 FYNNEI. CDR3 nucleotides: TGTGCCAGCAGTGAGCCTATCGTCACTGAAGCTTTCTTT. Translating gives CASSEPIVTEAFF.

The rearrangement links TRBV4-2 to TRBJ2-7; D perhaps matches TRBD1 (5 bases). Looked up from germline, CDR1 is LGHNA and CDR2 is YNFKEQ. The CDR3 runs to 14 residues. Trimming pared 3 bases from V and 2 bases from J, leaving 11 bases between. The CDR3 nucleotides are TGTGCCAGCAGCCATCCCACAGGAGCCTACGAGCAGTACTTC. It translates to CASSHPTGAYEQYF.

This clone was detected once. The CDR3 region is CATSSNRDRQETQYF. The CDR3 DNA is TGTGCCACCAGCAGTAATCGGGACAGACAAGAGACCCAGTACTTC. V usage is TRBV24-1 and J usage is TRBJ2-5, with 7 positions matching TRBD1. V lost 7 bases, J lost 2 bases, and 9 bases stayed unmatched. The CDR3 has 15 residues. CDR1 and CDR2 from the germline V gene are KGHDR and SFDVKD.

DNA of the CDR3: TGTGCCAGCAGCGTGTCAGGGGCTAAAGAGACCCAGTACTTC. Its translation is CASSVSGAKETQYF. The J gene is TRBJ2-5, the V gene TRBV9, with D perhaps matching TRBD1 (6 bases). The ends were cut back, 2 bases at V and 3 bases at J, with 11 bases in the middle. The CDR3 extends over 14 amino acids. CDR1 is SGDLS and CDR2 is YYNGEE in the germline V gene.

The rearrangement uses TRBV25-1 and TRBJ2-2, with 9 nucleotides matching TRBD1. The CDR3 spans 14 residues. Germline-derived CDR1 and CDR2 are MGHDK and SYGVNS. Losses at the gene ends were 6 bases for V and 3 bases for J; bases not matched to a gene: 2. In DNA, the CDR3 is TGTGCCAGCAGAAGACAGGGGGACACCGGGGAGCTGTTTTTT. Translation: CASRRQGDTGELFF.

The genes are TRBV5-1 and TRBJ2-2, with TRBD2 matching over 11 bases. Germline CDR1 reads SGHRS; CDR2 reads YFSETQ. The CDR3 is 17 residues long. V trimming: 4 bases; J trimming: 7 bases; junction bases outside the gene matches: 12. CDR3 nucleotide sequence: TGCGCCAGCAGCCCCACCCGATTAGCGGGAGGGGTCGGGGAGCTGTTTTTT. This encodes CASSPTRLAGGVGELFF.

The chain has TRBV2 and TRBJ1-5, with D possibly being TRBD1 (5 bases). The germline gives CDR1 SNHLY, CDR2 FYNNEI. The CDR3 has 12 residues. V was clipped by 6 bases and J by 6 bases, with 9 bases between them. The CDR3: CASSPGIQPQHF. The DNA for the CDR3 is TGTGCCAGCAGCCCAGGGATTCAGCCCCAGCATTTT.

This clone appeared once. The CDR3 nucleotides read TGTGCCAGCAGCGTAGAGGGGCCCGGGACTGAAGCTTTCTTT. Translating it yields CASSVEGPGTEAFF. This chain connects TRBV9 to TRBJ1-1; D may be TRBD1 (5 bases). Germline lookup yields CDR1 SGDLS and CDR2 YYNGEE. The V and J ends lost 0 bases and 5 bases respectively, with 11 bases between them. The length of the CDR3 is 14 residues.

The V and J genes are TRBV11-3 and TRBJ2-1; 10 positions match TRBD1. Germline loops: CDR1 SGHNT, CDR2 YENEEA. The CDR3 has 11 residues. V lost 1 base to trimming and J lost 15 bases; unmatched junction nucleotides: 0. In nucleotides, the CDR3 is TGTGCCAGCAGCTTAGGGGACAGGGGGTTCTTC. This translates into CASSLGDRGFF. The full variable domain, its missing parts supplied by reference TRBV11-3 and TRBJ2-1, is EAGVVQSPRYKIIEKKQPVAFWCNPISGHNTLYWYLQNLGQGPELLIRYENEEAVDDSQLPKDRFSAERLKGVDSTLKIQPAELGDSAVYLCASSLGDRGFFGPGTRLTVL.

The sample holds a few counts of this clone. The chain recombines TRBV5-1 with TRBJ2-1; no clear D. This CDR3 comprises 13 residues. Germline CDR1 SGHRS, CDR2 YFSETQ. With 0 bases removed from V and 5 bases from J, the gap between germline ends came to 6 bases. The CDR3 region is CASSLDQDNEQFF. As DNA, the CDR3 is TGCGCCAGCAGCTTGGATCAGGACAATGAGCAGTTCTTC.

This clone was observed a single time. The chain combines TRBV5-1 with TRBJ1-1; tentative D call: TRBD1 (5 bases). Germline CDR1 SGHRS, CDR2 YFSETQ. This CDR3 contains 14 residues. The germline V and J ends were trimmed by 1 base and 7 bases, with 14 bases remaining between them. The CDR3 coding sequence is TGCGCCAGCAGCTTGAGCGGGGCGGAAGGTGAAGCTTTCTTT. It yields the protein CASSLSGAEGEAFF.